The 15 T cell receptor beta chains below come from one sample, sequenced in a study of blood T cell repertoires in COVID-19. TCRdb's table, derived via immunoSEQ multiplex PCR, lists solely in-frame clones and lacks some. The table records about 15,000 clones, almost 95% of them present only once. Sequencing used peripheral blood. These receptors were obtained from a human donor with active COVID-19. The donor label of this sample is uncertain.

This rearrangement joins TRBV3-1 (or the pseudogene TRBV3-2) to TRBJ1-4, with TRBD1 as a possible D gene (5 bases). Germline CDR1 is LGHDT and CDR2 is YNNKEL (reference sequence). V dropped 1 base and J dropped 12 bases, with 6 bases sitting between them. The length of the CDR3 is 11 residues. CDR3 coding DNA: TGTGCCAGCAGCCAAGGACAGCAACTGTTTTTT. Amino acid sequence: CASSQGQQLFF.

Here the CDR3 DNA reads TGTGCCAGCAGCTTAGGCAGGGGGCAGAGGGCACCCCTCCACTTT. This sequence encodes CASSLGRGQRAPLHF. This chain uses TRBV5-4 with TRBJ1-6; TRBD1 matches 8 bases. Looked up from germline, CDR1 is SGHNT and CDR2 is YYREEE (reference sequence). The CDR3 spans 15 residues. Germline trimming cut 2 bases from V and 11 bases from J; bases unmatched to any gene: 9.

The chain carries TRBV11-3 and TRBJ2-1, with 10 bases lining up with TRBD2. CDR1 is SGHNT and CDR2 is YENEEA in the germline V gene. The CDR3 totals 16 residues. Trimming removed 5 bases from V and 7 bases from J; junction bases left unmatched: 11. CDR3 sequence reads: CASSGGSGRAGNEQFF. In nucleotides, the CDR3 is TGTGCCAGCAGCGGGGGGAGCGGGAGGGCCGGTAATGAGCAGTTCTTC.

The rearrangement uses TRBV6-5 and TRBJ1-3; no clear D gene. V lost 2 bases, J lost 0 bases, and 11 bases lay in between. The V gene's germline CDR1 is MNHEY and CDR2 SVGAGI. The CDR3 has 16 amino acids. DNA of the CDR3: TGTGCCAGCAGTTACACCCTGGCTAGCTCTGGAAACACCATATATTTT. It encodes CASSYTLASSGNTIYF.

This chain links TRBV6-6 with TRBJ2-7; 8 nucleotides match TRBD1. The CDR3 contains 13 residues. CDR1 MNHNY and CDR2 SVGAGI come from the germline V gene (reference sequence). Trimming at V came to 5 bases and at J to 3 bases, leaving 3 bases not matched to a gene. The CDR3 spells CASSQTGGYEQYF. The CDR3 DNA sequence: TGTGCCAGCAGTCAAACAGGGGGCTACGAGCAGTACTTC.

This clone occurred once. The DNA for the CDR3 is TGTGCCAGCGGAACCCGGGGGAACTTTAACAATGAGCAGTTCTTC. Amino acid sequence: CASGTRGNFNNEQFF. This chain uses TRBV27 with TRBJ2-1, with D possibly matching TRBD2 (6 bases). Germline loops: CDR1 MNHEY, CDR2 SMNVEV (reference sequence). The V and J ends lost 8 bases and 5 bases respectively, with 19 bases between them. This CDR3 spans 15 amino acids.

V gene TRBV19 combines with J gene TRBJ2-7; 8 positions match TRBD1. The V gene end was trimmed by 3 bases and the J gene end by 7 bases; junction bases not matched to a gene: 8. Germline V lookup: CDR1 LNHDA, CDR2 SQIVND (reference sequence). This CDR3 comprises 14 residues. This CDR3 is CASSIRDRFREQYF. The CDR3, as DNA: TGTGCCAGTAGTATCCGGGACAGGTTCCGAGAGCAGTACTTC.

The chain is built from TRBV5-6 and TRBJ2-3; D is perhaps TRBD2 (5 bases). The germline V gene encodes CDR1 SGHDT and CDR2 YYEEEE. Trimming left V 4 bases short and J 1 base short, with 13 bases between. The CDR3 consists of 15 residues. DNA of the CDR3: TGTGCCAGCAGCCCTGTAGCCGGGGGCACAGATACGCAGTATTTT. Protein product: CASSPVAGGTDTQYF.

As to this clone: One end of the junction is discordant with germline, which a read error may explain. The genes are TRBV2 and TRBJ2-7, with TRBD2 matching over 7 bases. CDR3 length: 13 amino acids. Germline V CDR1 and CDR2: SNHLY, FYNNEI. For the CDR3, the DNA is TGTGCCAGCATGGGACTACTCGACTTCGATCCTTATTTC. Amino acids: CASMGLLDFDPYF.

CDR3 loop: CASSPTSGKYEQYF. In nucleotides, the CDR3 is TGTGCCAGCAGCCCGACTAGCGGGAAGTACGAGCAGTACTTC. The V and J genes are TRBV3-1 (or the pseudogene TRBV3-2) and TRBJ2-7, with 11 bases that match TRBD2. The CDR3 consists of 14 residues. Germline V CDR1 and CDR2: LGHDT, YNNKEL (reference sequence). Unmatched junction bases numbered 3, after V lost 4 bases and J lost 4 bases.

DNA of the CDR3: TGTGCCATCAGTGAGTACGGAGGGTGGGGCACTGAAGCTTTCTTT. This translates into CAISEYGGWGTEAFF. The chain links TRBV10-3 to TRBJ1-1; D is undetermined. Germline V gives CDR1 ENHRY, CDR2 SYGVKD. The CDR3 sequence is 15 residues long. Trimming left V 1 base short and J 4 bases short, with 13 bases between.

The J gene is TRBJ1-5, the V gene TRBV27; perhaps TRBD1 as D (6 bases). The length of the CDR3 is 16 residues. Trimming removed 5 bases at V and 5 bases at J, with 19 bases between. Looked up from germline, CDR1 is MNHEY and CDR2 is SMNVEV (reference sequence). The CDR3 nucleotides are TGTGCCAGCAGTCCCAAACCGGGACAAGGACATCAGCCCCAGCATTTT. Its protein product is CASSPKPGQGHQPQHF.

The J gene is TRBJ1-5, the V gene TRBV3-1 (or the pseudogene TRBV3-2); D might be TRBD1 (6 bases). Germline CDR1 LGHDT, CDR2 YNNKEL (reference sequence). This CDR3 is 15 amino acids long. V was trimmed by 0 bases and J by 6 bases, leaving 12 bases between them. CDR3 coding DNA: TGTGCCAGCAGCCAAGATCACACAGGGAGTCAGCCCCAGCATTTT. Translation gives CASSQDHTGSQPQHF.

The V call is TRBV2, the J call TRBJ1-5, with 8 bases aligning to TRBD1. The V gene end was trimmed by 11 bases and the J gene end by 2 bases; junction bases not matched to a gene: 5. CDR3 length: 13 amino acids. Germline V gene data show CDR1 as SNHLY and CDR2 as FYNNEI. CDR3 DNA: TGTGCCTCCTCGGACAGGGGCAATCAGCCCCAGCATTTT. It specifies CASSDRGNQPQHF.

This rearrangement joins TRBV11-3 to TRBJ2-3; 13 nucleotides match TRBD2. This CDR3 contains 16 residues. Per the germline V gene, CDR1 is SGHNT and CDR2 is YENEEA. The V segment lost 5 bases and the J segment 5 bases; nucleotides outside the gene matches: 7. The CDR3 here is CASSTTSGGPGDTQYF. In nucleotides, the CDR3 is TGTGCCAGCAGCACGACTAGCGGGGGGCCAGGAGATACGCAGTATTTT.